The rows below give T cell receptor beta chains drawn from one sample of a study of blood T cell repertoires in COVID-19. Libraries were prepared by immunoSEQ multiplex PCR; TCRdb keeps only in-frame clonotypes and omits some of them. The sample lists about 100,000 clones; over 70% were seen once. Sequenced sample: peripheral blood. These receptors originate from a man in his 60s with acute or convalescent COVID-19. Each CDR3 is given with its conserved first and last residue. A D gene is named only where the DNA matches it firmly. Part of the rows lack a size; the others show once, few, many or a class for expanded clones.

d_call,v_call,clone_size,j_call,cdr3_nt,cdr3_aa
TRBD1,TRBV18,.,TRBJ1-6,TGTGCCAGCTCACCACTTGGGGGACAGGGGCTACATCGCCCTACGTCCCTCCACTTT,CASSPLGGQGLHRPTSLHF
.,TRBV30,.,TRBJ1-1,TGTGCCTGGAATGACAGCCCCACTGAAGCTTTCTTT,CAWNDSPTEAFF
.,TRBV23-1,.,TRBJ2-7,TGCGCCAGCAGTCAATCTAGAGGGTCTAGGGAAACAGCCTACGAGCAGTACTTC,CASSQSRGSRETAYEQYF
.,TRBV9,.,TRBJ2-1,TGTGCCAGCAGCGTCACTTCAGGGATGAGTGAGCAGTTCTTC,CASSVTSGMSEQFF
.,TRBV9,.,TRBJ1-3,TGTGCCAGCAGCGTAGGCTACTCTGGAAACACCATATATTTT,CASSVGYSGNTIYF
.,TRBV9,.,TRBJ1-1,TGTGCCAGCAGCCTAGGGGGACAGAACACTGAAGCTTTCTTT,CASSLGGQNTEAFF
.,TRBV19,.,TRBJ2-2,TGTGCCAGTAGTCCAAGTGACAGGTCGAACACCGGGGAGCTGTTTTTT,CASSPSDRSNTGELFF
.,TRBV4-3,.,TRBJ1-4,TGCGCCAGCAGCCAAGAAGCAGCGGACCTAATTAATGAAAAACTGTTTTTT,CASSQEAADLINEKLFF
TRBD2,TRBV28,.,TRBJ2-5,TGTGCCAGCAGTGAAGGACTAGCGGGAGGGCAAGAGACCCAGTACTTC,CASSEGLAGGQETQYF
TRBD1,TRBV27,.,TRBJ2-5,TGTGCCAGCGGGGACAGAATGGAGACCCAGTACTTC,CASGDRMETQYF
.,TRBV27,.,TRBJ2-3,TGTGCCAGCAGTTTTTTCTTGTCCACAGATACGCAGTATTTT,CASSFFLSTDTQYF
TRBD2,TRBV4-1,.,TRBJ2-1,TGCGCCAGCAGCCAAGGAGGCGGGGGGGCCGGTGAGCAGTTCTTC,CASSQGGGGAGEQFF
.,TRBV6-5,once,TRBJ1-1,TGTGCCAGCAGTTACCAGGGTCGAGCTTTCTTT,CASSYQGRAFF
TRBD1,TRBV23-1,.,TRBJ1-5,TGCGCCAGCAGTCAATCGGGGGGCAACAGGGGGCGCAATCAGCCCCAGCATTTT,CASSQSGGNRGRNQPQHF
TRBD2,TRBV28,.,TRBJ2-2,TGTGCCAGCAGTTTAAGTACTAGCGCGAACACCGGGGAGCTGTTTTTT,CASSLSTSANTGELFF
TRBD1,TRBV6-6,.,TRBJ1-2,TGTGCCAGCACCAAGGGACAGGAGTACCTCTATGGCTACACCTTC,CASTKGQEYLYGYTF
TRBD1,TRBV9,.,TRBJ2-4,TGTGCCAGCAGCGTCAGCGGAGGGGACAGGACATCCAAAAACATTCAGTACTTC,CASSVSGGDRTSKNIQYF
TRBD2,TRBV9,.,TRBJ2-5,TGTGCCAGCAGCGCGTCGCCGGGACTAGCGGGAGGGCAAGAGACCCAGTACTTC,CASSASPGLAGGQETQYF
TRBD1,TRBV27,.,TRBJ1-2,TGTGCCAGCAGCTCTCTTGGTCGGGACAGGGAGTTTTTCAGCTATGGCTACACCTTC,CASSSLGRDREFFSYGYTF
.,TRBV27,.,TRBJ2-7,TGTGCCAGCAGTCACCCCGGTCTCCATTCCGAGCAGTACTTC,CASSHPGLHSEQYF
.,TRBV7-2,.,TRBJ1-2,TGTGCCAGCCGCTACCAGGGAAGCAGCTATGGCTACACCTTC,CASRYQGSSYGYTF
.,TRBV5-6,many,TRBJ1-4,TGTGCCAGCAGCTCAGGACAGCGGTTAAGAAATGAAAAACTGTTTTTT,CASSSGQRLRNEKLFF
TRBD1,TRBV7-2,.,TRBJ2-5,TGTGCCAGCAGCTTGAGGGACAGGGGGCTAGAGACCCAGTACTTC,CASSLRDRGLETQYF
.,TRBV5-5,.,TRBJ1-4,TGTGCCAGCAGCTTGGAGGGGTCGTTTAATGAAAAACTGTTTTTT,CASSLEGSFNEKLFF
.,TRBV6-5,.,TRBJ2-7,TGTGCCAGCGGAGAGGCCGCATACTCCTACGAGCAGTACTTC,CASGEAAYSYEQYF
.,TRBV2,.,TRBJ2-7,TGTGCCAGCAGACCGGGACAACCCTCCTACGAGCAGTACTTC,CASRPGQPSYEQYF
TRBD2,TRBV7-9,.,TRBJ2-5,TGTGCCAGCAGCTCTACCGGGTGGTGGACAAGCGGGGGCCAAGAGACCCAGTACTTC,CASSSTGWWTSGGQETQYF
.,TRBV5-4,few,TRBJ2-7,TGTGCCAGCAGCTTCTCATCGACCGGGGGCTACGAGCAGTACTTC,CASSFSSTGGYEQYF
.,TRBV6-4,.,TRBJ2-1,TGTGCCAGCGAGGGCTTCTCTAATTACAATGAGCAGTTCTTC,CASEGFSNYNEQFF
TRBD1,TRBV27,.,TRBJ2-1,TGTGCCAGCAGTTCCGCGGACAGGGGCGGCTACAATGAGCAGTTCTTC,CASSSADRGGYNEQFF
.,TRBV7-2,.,TRBJ1-5,TGTGCCAGCAGCTTAGGGTCAGGGTTTAGCAATCAGCCCCAGCATTTT,CASSLGSGFSNQPQHF
.,TRBV10-3,few,TRBJ1-4,TGTGCCATCAGTGAGTTTACTGGTGAAAAACTGTTTTTT,CAISEFTGEKLFF
.,TRBV5-1,.,TRBJ2-1,TGCGCCAGCAGCTTGGTGCAGGGAATCGACAATGAGCAGTTCTTC,CASSLVQGIDNEQFF
.,TRBV25-1,.,TRBJ2-3,TGTGCCAGCAGTTGGCGGGACAGCCTCACAGATACGCAGTATTTT,CASSWRDSLTDTQYF
.,TRBV6-6,.,TRBJ2-3,TGTGCCAGCAGGAGCCGGGAACACCTCACAGATACGCAGTATTTT,CASRSREHLTDTQYF
TRBD2,TRBV18,.,TRBJ2-1,TGTGCCAGCTCCCCACTCGGGGGGGCCGTGAATGAGCAGTTCTTC,CASSPLGGAVNEQFF
.,TRBV7-9,.,TRBJ1-4,TGTGCCAGCAGCGTCAGTGAAAAACTGTTTTTT,CASSVSEKLFF
TRBD1,TRBV5-6,.,TRBJ2-1,TGTGCCACCAACCTCAGGGGGAACTCCTACAATGAGCAGTTCTTC,CATNLRGNSYNEQFF
.,TRBV3-1/TRBV3-2,.,TRBJ1-1,TGTGCCAGCAGCCAAGGGGCGAACACTGAAGCTTTCTTT,CASSQGANTEAFF
.,TRBV7-2,.,TRBJ1-1,TGTGCCAGCAGCTTAGTTAAGGGGATGAACACTGAAGCTTTCTTT,CASSLVKGMNTEAFF
TRBD1,TRBV19,.,TRBJ2-7,TGTGCCAGTAGTACAGGGGGCGCGGGGTACGAGCAGTACTTC,CASSTGGAGYEQYF
TRBD2,TRBV19,.,TRBJ2-1,TGTGCCAGTACCCATAGCGGGGGGGCCCGTGAGCAGTTCTTC,CASTHSGGAREQFF
TRBD2,TRBV7-3,.,TRBJ2-1,TGTGCCAGCAGCTTAACGACTAGCGGGAGCTACAATGAGCAGTTCTTC,CASSLTTSGSYNEQFF
TRBD1,TRBV4-3,.,TRBJ2-7,TGCGCCAGCAGCCGTAGGACAGGGTTGTACGAGCAGTACTTC,CASSRRTGLYEQYF
.,TRBV10-3,.,TRBJ2-2,TGTGCCATCAGTGAGTACGGGAACACCGGGGAGCTGTTTTTT,CAISEYGNTGELFF
.,TRBV6-6,.,TRBJ2-7,TGTGCCAGCGTACCACAGGGATCCTACGAGCAGTACTTC,CASVPQGSYEQYF
TRBD2,TRBV7-9,.,TRBJ2-2,TGTGCCAGCAGCCCCCGACTAGCGGGGGACAAGAACACCGGGGAGCTGTTTTTT,CASSPRLAGDKNTGELFF
TRBD2,TRBV6-6,.,TRBJ2-1,TGTGCCAGCACCCTCCCTAGCGGGGATGAGAATGAGCAGTTCTTC,CASTLPSGDENEQFF
.,TRBV6-2/TRBV6-3,.,TRBJ2-7,TGTGCCAGCAGTTACACTCCCGATAACTACGAGCAGTACTTC,CASSYTPDNYEQYF
.,TRBV11-2,.,TRBJ2-2,TGTGCCAGCAGCCCCGTAGGAGTCGGGGAGCTGTTTTTT,CASSPVGVGELFF
TRBD1,TRBV2,.,TRBJ2-7,TGTGCCAGCAGTGGGGACAGGGACTACGAGCAGTACTTC,CASSGDRDYEQYF
TRBD1,TRBV19,.,TRBJ1-4,TGTGCCAGTAGGGACAGGGGGAAGTTGAGTGAAAAACTGTTTTTT,CASRDRGKLSEKLFF
.,TRBV7-2,.,TRBJ2-2,TGTGCCAGCAGCTTAGCCGGGACTCCCGTGGCCGGGGAGCTGTTTTTT,CASSLAGTPVAGELFF
TRBD1,TRBV27,.,TRBJ1-4,TGTGCCAGCAGTCCCAGGGGGCGAAGAGAAAAACTGTTTTTT,CASSPRGRREKLFF
.,TRBV5-4,.,TRBJ1-6,TGTGCCAGCAGCTTAAGAAACCGCGGTGATTCACCCCTCCACTTT,CASSLRNRGDSPLHF